A selection of T cell receptor beta chains follows, all from one sample in a study of T cells after yellow fever vaccination. MiXCR, applied by TCRdb to the 5' RACE reads, yields one record per CDR3 protein. The sample includes hundreds of thousands of distinct CDR3 sequences, about a fifth of them seen just once. Sequencing was performed on PBMCs, taken about 20 days after the first yellow fever vaccination. All receptors derive from a man aged 18 to 29 who received the YFV17D yellow fever vaccine. Both conserved end residues are part of each CDR3.

j_call v_call cdr3_aa
TRBJ2-1 TRBV2 CASSVGSSSYNEQFF
TRBJ1-6 TRBV12-3/TRBV12-4 CASSLTGPYNSPLHF
TRBJ1-3 TRBV7-2 CASSPGTGRNTIYF
TRBJ1-2 TRBV6-1 CASMSGGNYGYTF
TRBJ2-5 TRBV18 CASSQNRGETQYF
TRBJ2-7 TRBV5-1 CASTRRGAPYEQYF
TRBJ1-2 TRBV6-1 CASSWDRGGPYGYTF
TRBJ2-5 TRBV14 CASSQDSVGTGDETQYF
TRBJ2-7 TRBV9 CASSVGTGGGYEQYF
TRBJ2-3 TRBV29-1 CSAAGRGKGDTQYF
TRBJ1-4 TRBV14 CASSSRAQWKLFF
TRBJ2-7 TRBV7-2 CASSWDRDYEQYF
TRBJ2-5 TRBV6-5 CASSYHTGEKTQYF
TRBJ2-7 TRBV20-1 CSAREDRVDQYF
TRBJ2-3 TRBV4-1 CASSQGKEVDTQYF
TRBJ2-7 TRBV4-1 CASSQRVSSGGRIWYEQYF
TRBJ2-7 TRBV3-1 CASSQVLREQYF
TRBJ2-4 TRBV5-1 CASDPGQGPSGIQYF
TRBJ1-1 TRBV7-9 CASSLDASNTEAFF
TRBJ1-4 TRBV15 CATSNRVYREKLFF
TRBJ2-2 TRBV11-1 CASSFPRDRGLFDGELFF
TRBJ1-6 TRBV27 CASSLEGAGGHSPLHF
TRBJ2-2 TRBV6-5 CASSYPGGSEGTGELFF
TRBJ2-3 TRBV6-5 CASSYRPYPDTQYF
TRBJ2-2 TRBV6-5 CASSYAQVTGELFF
TRBJ2-3 TRBV10-3 CAISRQGSTDTQYF
TRBJ2-5 TRBV10-3 CATGRQTSNQETQYF
TRBJ1-2 TRBV28 CASSSTVDIEGYTF
TRBJ2-7 TRBV7-9 CASGALGEQYF
TRBJ2-5 TRBV10-3 CAISGRGGETQYF
TRBJ2-5 TRBV20-1 CSARRQWGTQETQYF
TRBJ2-5 TRBV18 CASSPTGRQETQYF
TRBJ2-1 TRBV4-2 CASSQDPGQVFHEQFF
TRBJ1-5 TRBV5-5 CASSFVRNQPQHF
TRBJ2-7 TRBV15 CATSRPSGGSYEQYF
TRBJ2-5 TRBV7-9 CASSFTGAPGPGETQYF
TRBJ1-2 TRBV7-2 CASSRTNLGYTF
TRBJ2-3 TRBV7-9 CASSLGTGKTQYF